The T cell receptor beta chain described here comes from a study of shared clonotypes between healthy human individuals. Study information: Each donor's CD8 memory used one plate, CD8 naive two, each CD4 subset three.

This table comes from immunoSEQ multiplex PCR, and its TCRdb copy is limited to in-frame clones, with some not included. This table has nearly 750,000 clones, about two thirds appearing once. Findings and limits, study-wide: A few donors showed sharing of 4.5% to 6% of naive CD4 clonotypes.

This clone was detected once. What it binds is unknown. This CDR3 region has 12 residues. V was clipped by 7 bases and J by 4 bases, with 8 bases between them. The germline V gene encodes CDR1 LNHDA and CDR2 SQIVND (reference sequence). This receptor was identified in a woman younger than 45 in good health. Material: memory CD4+ T cells sorted from blood. Subset noted: CD45RA-negative fraction. The V and J genes are TRBV19 and TRBJ1-5; D remains ambiguous. CDR3 residues: CASTDRNQPQHF. In DNA, the CDR3 is TGTGCCAGTACCGATAGAAATCAGCCCCAGCATTTT. Drawing the rest from reference TRBV19 and TRBJ1-5, the complete variable domain is DGGITQSPKYLFRKEGQNVTLSCEQNLNHDAMYWYRQDPGQGLRLIYYSQIVNDFQKGDIAEGYSVSREKKESFPLTVTSAQKNPTAFYLCASTDRNQPQHFGDGTRLSIL.